This T cell receptor beta chain is from a study of OX40 agonist ivuxolimab in advanced cancers. Study-wide context: Ivuxolimab was an agonistic, fully human IgG2 monoclonal antibody directed against OX40 (CD134), a costimulatory receptor. In the dose-escalation cohort, 82.7% of patients were male, and the mean age was about 55 years, with a range of roughly 20 to 85. Among the roughly 52 dose-escalation patients, about 20 had hepatocellular carcinoma, roughly 15 melanoma, 9 renal cell carcinoma and 9 head and neck cancer. The paper describes the monotherapy dose-escalation part (N of about 57 patients) of the phase I trial of ivuxolimab. The purpose of peripheral TCRbeta sequencing was to test whether ivuxolimab changed TCR sequence diversity and led to clonal T-cell expansion. Patients were allowed to have had prior anti-PD-1, anti-PD-L1 or anti-CTLA-4 therapy, and around 40% of the dose-escalation patients had previously received checkpoint inhibitors. Intravenous ivuxolimab was administered to patients every 2 weeks at six dose levels: 0.01, 0.1, 0.3, 1.5, 3 and 10 mg/kg. Partial responses were achieved by three dose-escalation patients, of whom one had hepatocellular carcinoma and two had cutaneous melanoma. General study outcomes and caveats: In partial responders in the 0.1-3.0 mg/kg groups, normalized peripheral clonal expansion was found to be among the lowest, especially among CD8+ T cells. After ivuxolimab, expanded clones were on average more numerous among CD8+ T cells than among CD4+ T cells. The antigen specificity of the clonally expanded peripheral T cells was not determined. Low levels of normalized T-cell clonal expansion were also seen in some patients who did not respond. At doses from 0.1 to 3.0 mg/kg, clonal expansion was seen in both CD4+ and CD8+ blood T cells between baseline and week 6.

For sequencing of the TCRbeta CDR3 region, genomic DNA was extracted from the sorted cells. TCRbeta CDR3 regions were sequenced using the immunoSEQ Assay. Held by TCRdb, this immuneACCESS table contains in-frame sequences only and omits some clones. Under half of the omission traces to an unresolved V gene where checked; the cause of the rest is unknown. Counted in this sample were 40,000 to 60,000 clones; around 90% of them appeared once. More than 45% of the sample goes to the ten largest clones. The germline V gene sets CDR1 to SGHDT and CDR2 to YYEEEE. V loses 2 bases, J loses 4 bases, and the germline ends lie 9 bases apart. Measured from the cysteine to the phenylalanine, the CDR3 is 13 residues long. Of the read, only the CDR3 DNA is kept; its 39 bases are in frame from base 1. In the case of this clone: This receptor's antigen is unknown. Nothing much larger sits one base from this clone, and base qualities are not available.

The trial excluded patients who had a history of autoimmune disease or were on systemic immunosuppression. Peripheral blood for TCR sequencing was collected from all dose cohorts at baseline, on cycle 4 day 1, and on cycle 7 day 1. The samples were drawn from a first-in-human, open-label, multicenter phase I dose-escalation trial of ivuxolimab. Adults with locally advanced or metastatic melanoma, renal cell carcinoma, hepatocellular carcinoma or head and neck squamous cell carcinoma were enrolled in the trial. CD4+ and CD8+ T cells were sorted separately from peripheral blood before TCR sequencing.

This receptor chain uses TRBV5-6 and TRBJ2-5, with the D gene tentatively TRBD1 or TRBD2, based on 5 matching bases in each. The source was CD4+ or CD8+ T cells sorted from blood, collected in a trial of the OX40 agonist ivuxolimab. The receptor's source is an adult with an advanced solid tumor such as melanoma, head and neck, liver or kidney cancer. The CDR3 here reads CASSFAGRETQYF. The base sequence is TGTGCCAGCAGCTTCGCAGGGAGAGAGACCCAGTACTTC.